This TCR beta chain was found in a study of T cell responses to AZD1222 COVID-19 vaccine. Sequencing used immunoSEQ multiplex PCR; TCRdb keeps in-frame clones, though not all of them. The data contain 75,000 to 100,000 clones, about 86% of them singletons. From germline, CDR1 is KGHDR and CDR2 SFDVKD. After removal of 4 bases from V and 6 bases from J, the junction contained 10 bases not matched to a gene. The length of the CDR3 is 15 residues. Points on this clone: No antigen is known for it.

Study observations and caveats: Dominant at 160-218 and 743-854, vaccine-associated CD4 TCRs also spanned spike.

This clonotype originated in an adult in good health. The sample consisted of peripheral blood, taken on day 0 of AZD1222 vaccination. V gene TRBV24-1 combines with J gene TRBJ1-2; 7 positions match TRBD1. The CDR3 nucleotides are TGTGCCACCAGTGACCCTGGACAGGTAACCGATGGCTACACCTTC. Translated, it gives CATSDPGQVTDGYTF.